This T cell receptor (beta chain) was recovered during a study of blood T cell repertoires in COVID-19. Study context: Sites in the United States, Italy and Spain provided acute and convalescent COVID-19 samples. From T cells, B-cell-depleted T cells, or PBMCs came the material, which was cDNA or gDNA.

This CDR3 has 15 amino acids. Trimming cost V 4 bases and J 2 bases; bases outside gene matches: 6. Germline-derived CDR1 and CDR2 are LGHDT and YNNKEL (reference sequence). The table came from immunoSEQ multiplex PCR; TCRdb's copy has only in-frame clones and leaves some out. The table shows about 180,000 clones, with 84% occurring only once. The chain carries TRBV3-1 (or the pseudogene TRBV3-2) and TRBJ2-3, with 7 bases lining up with TRBD2. The clonotype was recovered from a human donor in a cohort sampled during active COVID-19. Sequencing was performed on peripheral blood. This CDR3 is CASSPAGDHTDTQYF. The DNA for the CDR3 is TGTGCCAGCAGCCCCGCGGGGGACCACACAGATACGCAGTATTTT.